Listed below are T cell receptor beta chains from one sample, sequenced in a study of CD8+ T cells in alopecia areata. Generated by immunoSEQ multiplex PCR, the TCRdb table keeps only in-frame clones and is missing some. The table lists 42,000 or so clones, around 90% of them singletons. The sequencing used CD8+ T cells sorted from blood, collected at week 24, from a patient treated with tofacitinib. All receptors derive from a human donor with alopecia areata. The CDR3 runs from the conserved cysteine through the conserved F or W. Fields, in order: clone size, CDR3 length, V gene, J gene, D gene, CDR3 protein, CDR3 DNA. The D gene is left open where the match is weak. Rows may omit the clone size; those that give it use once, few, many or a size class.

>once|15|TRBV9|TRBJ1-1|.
CASSVWGEMNTEAFF
TGTGCCAGCAGCGTTTGGGGAGAAATGAACACTGAAGCTTTCTTT
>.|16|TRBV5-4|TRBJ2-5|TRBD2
CASSLGTSGVQETQYF
TGTGCCAGCAGCTTGGGGACTAGCGGGGTTCAAGAGACCCAGTACTTC
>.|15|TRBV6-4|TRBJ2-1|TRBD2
CASSVSTSGNNEQFF
TGTGCCAGCAGTGTTAGTACTAGCGGAAACAATGAGCAGTTCTTC
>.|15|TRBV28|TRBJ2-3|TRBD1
CASSPLRQGTDTQYF
TGTGCCAGCAGTCCCCTTCGACAGGGGACAGATACGCAGTATTTT
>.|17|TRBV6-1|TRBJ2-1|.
CASSESTIERWYNEQFF
TGTGCCAGCAGTGAATCTACGATTGAGCGGTGGTACAATGAGCAGTTCTTC
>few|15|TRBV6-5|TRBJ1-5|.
CASSYSGHSDQPQHF
TGTGCCAGCAGTTACTCGGGACACTCGGATCAGCCCCAGCATTTT
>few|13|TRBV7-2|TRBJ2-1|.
CASSGTPNNEQFF
TGTGCCAGCAGCGGGACTCCTAACAATGAGCAGTTCTTC
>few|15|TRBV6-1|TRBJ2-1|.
CASSEVSGGYNEQFF
TGTGCCAGCAGTGAAGTGAGCGGAGGCTACAATGAGCAGTTCTTC
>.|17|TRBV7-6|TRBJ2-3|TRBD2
CASSPPLSGGPTDTQYF
TGTGCCAGCAGCCCACCCCTTAGCGGGGGGCCCACAGATACGCAGTATTTT
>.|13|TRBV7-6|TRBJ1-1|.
CASSFGGNTEAFF
TGTGCCAGCAGCTTCGGGGGGAACACTGAAGCTTTCTTT
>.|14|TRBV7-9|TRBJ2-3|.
CASSFWAGFYTQYF
TGTGCCAGCAGCTTCTGGGCAGGTTTCTATACGCAGTATTTT
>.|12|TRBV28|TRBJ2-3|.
CASMAPPDTQYF
TGTGCCAGCATGGCTCCGCCAGATACGCAGTATTTT
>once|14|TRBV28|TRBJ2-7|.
CASTFETGSYEQYF
TGTGCCAGCACGTTTGAAACAGGGTCCTACGAGCAGTACTTC
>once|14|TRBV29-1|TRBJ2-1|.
CSVEDGNVSNEQFF
TGCAGCGTTGAAGATGGGAACGTAAGCAATGAGCAGTTCTTC
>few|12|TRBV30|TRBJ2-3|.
CAWLSGTDTQYF
TGTGCCTGGCTGTCGGGAACAGATACGCAGTATTTT
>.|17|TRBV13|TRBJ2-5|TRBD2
CASREGLAGPKAETQYF
TGTGCCAGCAGGGAGGGACTAGCGGGGCCTAAGGCAGAGACCCAGTACTTC
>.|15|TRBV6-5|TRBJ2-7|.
CASSYSDYILDEQYF
TGTGCCAGCAGTTACTCGGACTACATCCTGGACGAGCAGTACTTC